This T cell receptor (beta chain) originates from a study of cytotoxic CD8 clonotypes in ibrutinib-treated CLL. Regarding this clone: Its antigen is as yet unknown.

Profiling relied on immunoSEQ multiplex PCR, and the TCRdb table lists in-frame clones only, not all of them. The top ten clones hold roughly 3.3% of a sample with about 130,000 clones, under 90% of them seen once. The CDR3 covers 15 residues. J was trimmed by 6 bases and V by 0 bases; bases with no gene match: 4. Germline CDR1 reads LGHNA; CDR2 reads YSLEER. Overall study results and limits: Sampling times differed between sustained-remission and progressing patients. At baseline, clonality was higher than in age-matched healthy donors and correlated with CD8+ counts. Clonality was elevated at ibrutinib response and had returned toward baseline at progression.

The TCR comes from a human donor with chronic lymphocytic leukemia. The input for sequencing was PBMCs, taken after 24 months of ibrutinib treatment. The chain couples TRBV4-3 to TRBJ2-2; TRBD2 aligns across 7 bases. CDR3 sequence: CASSQELALAGELFF. CDR3 DNA sequence: TGCGCCAGCAGCCAAGAACTAGCGTTAGCCGGGGAGCTGTTTTTT.